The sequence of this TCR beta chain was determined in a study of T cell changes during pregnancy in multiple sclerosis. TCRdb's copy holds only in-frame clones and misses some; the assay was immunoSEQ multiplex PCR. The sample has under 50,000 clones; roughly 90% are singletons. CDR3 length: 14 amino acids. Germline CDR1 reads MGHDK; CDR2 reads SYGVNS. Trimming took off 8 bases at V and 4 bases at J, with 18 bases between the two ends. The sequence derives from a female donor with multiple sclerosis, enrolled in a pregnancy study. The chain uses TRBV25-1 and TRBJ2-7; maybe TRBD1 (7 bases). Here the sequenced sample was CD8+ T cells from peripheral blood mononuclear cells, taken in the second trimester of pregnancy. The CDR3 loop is CASEKGGQLYEQYF. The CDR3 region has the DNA TGTGCCAGCGAGAAGGGGGGACAGCTTTACGAGCAGTACTTC.